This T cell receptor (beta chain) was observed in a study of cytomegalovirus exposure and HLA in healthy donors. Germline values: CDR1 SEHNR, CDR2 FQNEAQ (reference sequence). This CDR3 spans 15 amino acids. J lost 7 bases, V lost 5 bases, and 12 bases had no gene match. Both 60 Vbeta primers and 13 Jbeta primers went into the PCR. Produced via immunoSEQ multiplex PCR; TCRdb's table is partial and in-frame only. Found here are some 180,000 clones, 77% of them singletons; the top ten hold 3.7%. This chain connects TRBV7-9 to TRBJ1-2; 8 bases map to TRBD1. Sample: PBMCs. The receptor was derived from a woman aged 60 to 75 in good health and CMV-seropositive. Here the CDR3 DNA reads TGTGCCAGCAGCAGTCCGGGACAGGCAATGGTTGGCTACACCTTC. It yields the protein CASSSPGQAMVGYTF.